This T cell receptor (beta chain) was documented in a study of T cells in Graves' hyperthyroidism and ophthalmopathy (dated by TCRdb to 2018 to 2020). Background on the whole study: TCR V-J signatures able to tell the groups apart were searched for in a discovery cohort of 95 or so patients, of whom more than 40 had Graves' ophthalmopathy and roughly 58 had stable Graves' hyperthyroidism. Whether ophthalmopathy could be predicted prospectively was tested in an independent validation cohort made up of 18 hyperthyroidism patients plus 17 patients who later progressed to ophthalmopathy. The 75 to 100 discovery patients were randomly split 7:3 into training and test sets. Thyroid tissue and blood T-cell repertoires from several Graves' hyperthyroidism patients were also compared in the study. After sampling, hyperthyroidism patients received methimazole starting at 30 mg daily, and ophthalmopathy patients received high-dose intravenous methylprednisolone. According to the paper, TCR Vbeta CDR3 sequencing was carried out on over 130 peripheral blood samples, which came from approximately 41 ophthalmopathy, some 73 hyperthyroidism and approximately 17 progressor patients.

Results and caveats for the whole study, not just this receptor: A model built on a 13 V-J signature distinguished ophthalmopathy from stable hyperthyroidism, reaching roughly 88% sensitivity and around 81% specificity in cross-validation and 80%/75% in testing. In validation, progression to ophthalmopathy was predicted by the model with roughly 69% sensitivity and approximately 78% specificity, a median of 6.5 months before onset. Most expanded thyroid clonotypes (frequency above 0.001) were also detected in blood, suggesting blood repertoires may reflect thyroid immune responses. No statistical method was used to fix the sample size in advance, and group allocation was not hidden from the investigators.

Amplification of TCR beta CDR3 regions was carried out from RNA transcripts. The first round of RT-PCR for the TCR CDR3 was performed with the HTBI primer set and the Qiagen OneStep RT-PCR kit. Libraries were constructed in a second round of multiplex PCR, after which size selection and purification were carried out. Sequencing of the libraries was done on an Illumina HiSeq2000 using paired-end 100 bp reads. From the authors' description of their analysis: SOAPnuke was used to process the raw data, with reads discarded if the reads contained adapters or uncalled bases, had a mean Phred below 15, or lacked an exact constant-primer or identifier match. High-quality paired reads were merged using COPE v1.2.5, and each unique nucleotide sequence was defined as a clonotype. MiTCR v1.1 was used to align the clonotypes against IMGT TRBV, TRBD and TRBJ reference segments. The analysis was restricted to V-J combinations with a frequency above 0.0001, which together covered over 99% of the repertoires. The TCS score was defined as F50 (clonal expansion) divided by E x V (chaos), with BLOSUM62-based TCRdist calculated between CDR3 peptides within each V-J. Welch's t-statistics and random forest reduced fewer than 550 V-J features to roughly 13, which were used in a naive Bayes classifier (R e1071). Thyroid-blood repertoire similarity was quantified with the Morisita-Horn index. Using fastp trimming at Q25 and MiXCR clonotype assembly, TCRdb reanalyzed the public sequencing data and kept in-frame beta chains. Records with the same CDR3 protein are collapsed into one entry carrying the most frequent genes and DNA. The V and J calls were determined by TCRdb, not by the authors. The sample table lists 610,000 or so distinct CDR3 sequences, roughly 46% of them with a count of one. The ten largest make up around 7.7% of the sample.

In the case of this clonotype: No cognate antigen has been identified for it. The input lacks base qualities; no much larger clone sits a single base away.

Stable Graves' hyperthyroidism was defined as the absence of progression to ophthalmopathy over 18 months of follow-up. Hyperthyroidism patients were newly diagnosed, with disease duration under 2 months, and aged 18 to 65 years. Patients with uncontrolled infections, other autoimmune diseases, pregnancy or lactation were excluded. Diagnoses were established on the basis of clinical symptoms, serum thyroxine and TRAb, thyroid ultrasound, and orbital computed tomography. Total RNA was extracted using Trizol reagent, and RNA quality was assessed on an Agilent 2100 Bioanalyzer. The CDR3 contains 17 residues, cysteine and phenylalanine counted. The entry retains the CDR3 DNA only, 51 bases that are in frame from base 1. The CDR1 and CDR2 encoded by the germline V gene are MGHRA and YSYEKL. Unmatched junction bases come to 9, with V trimmed by 0 bases and J by 2 bases.

The sequence joins TRBV4-1 to TRBJ2-7; 8 middle bases align to TRBD2. Sequenced material: peripheral blood or thyroid tissue (not recorded which). This sequence was found in a woman between 18 and 29 years old with Graves' hyperthyroidism. In nucleotide form, the sequence is TGCGCCAGCAGCCAAGATAACGGCGGGAGGAACCCCTACGAGCAGTACTTC. It specifies CASSQDNGGRNPYEQYF.